The source of this TCR beta chain is a study of PD-1 blockade in classical Hodgkin lymphoma. Study results and caveats: The repertoire differences lack a defined cause, possibly disease activity or prior therapy. Baseline TCR diversity was reportedly lower in newly diagnosed patients than in healthy donors. It was reported as lower still in relapsed/refractory patients.

Some clones are missing from TCRdb's copy, which holds only in-frame ones; the method was immunoSEQ multiplex PCR. The profile shows 96,000 or so clones, 85% to 95% of them singletons. Time point meaning: cycle 4 day 1 (C4D1), after 6 weeks of nivolumab. Each patient experienced a relapse that followed autologous stem cell transplantation, and brentuximab vedotin exposure varied. Trimming took 1 base from V and 5 from J; bases not matched to a gene: 2. CDR3 length: 15 residues. CDR1 is SNHLY, CDR2 FYNNEI, per germline. A note on this clone: Its antigen is still unknown.

The rearrangement links TRBV2 to TRBJ2-1; 10 bases map to TRBD2. The sample consisted of peripheral blood mononuclear cells (PBMCs), taken before the fourth cycle of nivolumab. The receptor was isolated from a human donor with classical Hodgkin lymphoma. This CDR3 is CASSEGLAGNNEQFF. The CDR3, as DNA: TGTGCCAGCAGTGAAGGACTAGCGGGCAACAATGAGCAGTTCTTC.